Each of the 20 T cell receptor beta chains below was sequenced from the same sample in a study of blood T cell repertoires in COVID-19. The method was immunoSEQ multiplex PCR; TCRdb's version includes in-frame clones alone and lacks a portion of them. Of more than 200,000 clones in the sample, 65% to 90% were seen once. The sample was peripheral blood. These TCRs come from a man aged 30-40 years with active or convalescent COVID-19.

The chain combines TRBV7-2 with TRBJ1-5, with D perhaps TRBD1 (6 bases). The CDR3 loop spans 15 amino acids. V was trimmed by 5 bases and J by 4 bases, leaving 15 bases between them. Germline V CDR1 and CDR2: SGHTA, FQGNSA. For the CDR3, the DNA is TGTGCCAGCAGCATCCGCGGGGGCACTAATCAGCCCCAGCATTTT. Its translation: CASSIRGGTNQPQHF.

The chain links TRBV21-1 to TRBJ2-7; TRBD2 was called by the table and not checked on the DNA. TRBV21-1 is a documented pseudogene. CDR3 length: 16 residues. CDR3 sequence: CASSKGELIVPYEQYF. The CDR3 DNA reads TGTGCCAGCAGCAAAGGGGAGTTAATCGTCCCCTACGAGCAGTACTTC.

This chain uses TRBV19 with TRBJ2-7, with 9 bases identical to TRBD1. With V trimmed by 8 bases and J by 2 bases, 4 bases remained unmatched. This CDR3 has 13 amino acids. Per the germline V gene, CDR1 is LNHDA and CDR2 is SQIVND (reference sequence). In DNA, the CDR3 is TGTGCCAGTTCCGGGACAGGGACCTACGAGCAGTACTTC. Translated: CASSGTGTYEQYF. The full variable domain, its missing parts supplied by reference TRBV19 and TRBJ2-7, is DGGITQSPKYLFRKEGQNVTLSCEQNLNHDAMYWYRQDPGQGLRLIYYSQIVNDFQKGDIAEGYSVSREKKESFPLTVTSAQKNPTAFYLCASSGTGTYEQYFGPGTRLTVT.

This sequence joins TRBV7-9 and TRBJ1-2; D perhaps matches TRBD1 (5 bases). CDR1 is SEHNR and CDR2 is FQNEAQ in the germline V gene (reference sequence). Trimming cost V 1 base and J 10 bases, with 13 bases left between them. This CDR3 has 13 amino acids. The CDR3 protein is CASSLESGLVYTF. The DNA for the CDR3 is TGTGCCAGCAGCTTAGAGTCAGGGTTAGTCTACACCTTC. Combining the CDR3 with reference TRBV7-9 and TRBJ1-2 gives the whole variable domain DTGVSQNPRHKITKRGQNVTFRCDPISEHNRLYWYRQTLGQGPEFLTYFQNEAQLEKSRLLSDRFSAERPKGSFSTLEIQRTEQGDSAMYLCASSLESGLVYTFGSGTRLTVV.

The chain joins TRBV25-1 to TRBJ1-2; TRBD1 matches 11 bases. V lost 8 bases to trimming and J lost 4 bases; unmatched junction nucleotides: 3. In germline, CDR1 is MGHDK, CDR2 SYGVNS. The CDR3 has 13 amino acids. CDR3 residues: CASRDRGIYGYTF. Written as DNA, the CDR3 is TGTGCCAGCCGGGACAGGGGGATCTATGGCTACACCTTC.

J is TRBJ2-4 and V is TRBV7-2; D may be TRBD2 (6 bases). CDR3 size: 14 residues. The V end was cut by 6 bases, the J end by 9 bases, with 18 bases between. Per germline, CDR1 SGHTA and CDR2 FQGNSA. CDR3 nucleotide sequence: TGTGCCAGCAGGTCAGGGAGCGGGCTTGGCATTCAGTACTTC. It translates to CASRSGSGLGIQYF.

The chain couples TRBV7-9 to TRBJ1-1; 8 bases map to TRBD1. V trimming: 5 bases; J trimming: 7 bases; junction bases outside the gene matches: 9. Germline loops: CDR1 SEHNR, CDR2 FQNEAQ (reference sequence). CDR3 length equals 14 residues. CDR3 nucleotides: TGTGCCAGCAGCACACGACAGGGGCGGGGTGAAGCTTTCTTT. Protein: CASSTRQGRGEAFF.

This clone occurred once. J is TRBJ2-3 and V is TRBV6-5; 10 positions match TRBD2. Germline lookup yields CDR1 MNHEY and CDR2 SVGAGI. Trimming removed 5 bases from V and 4 bases from J; junction bases left unmatched: 6. The CDR3 has 15 amino acids. The CDR3 region is CASSRLAGVADTQYF. The CDR3 bases are TGTGCCAGCAGTCGGCTAGCGGGGGTCGCAGATACGCAGTATTTT.

This chain uses TRBV10-2 with TRBJ2-2; a weak D match, TRBD2 (5 bases). This CDR3 has 19 residues. Germline lookup yields CDR1 WSHSY and CDR2 SAAADI. V was clipped by 5 bases and J by 4 bases, with 26 bases between them. The CDR3 sequence: CASSPAAYESGSRTGELFF. CDR3 nucleotides: TGCGCCAGCAGTCCAGCCGCCTATGAATCGGGGTCCCGCACCGGGGAGCTGTTTTTT.

The chain links TRBV6-5 to TRBJ2-7; tentatively, D is TRBD2 (6 bases). The CDR3 contains 15 residues. Deletions cut 4 bases from V and 3 bases from J, with 16 bases between. Germline loops: CDR1 MNHEY, CDR2 SVGAGI. CDR3 amino acids: CASSSLAWGGYEQYF. The CDR3 bases are TGTGCCAGCAGTTCCCTGGCTTGGGGAGGCTACGAGCAGTACTTC.

This clone was recorded a few times. The rearrangement joins TRBV7-9 to TRBJ1-1, with TRBD1 matching over 8 bases. The CDR3 totals 14 residues. The germline V gene encodes CDR1 SEHNR and CDR2 FQNEAQ (reference sequence). The junction had 5 bases not matched to a gene; V was cut back by 5 bases and J by 3 bases. The CDR3 nucleotides read TGTGCCAGCAGCCCGATACAGGGGGACACTGAAGCTTTCTTT. Encoded protein: CASSPIQGDTEAFF.

The chain couples TRBV23-1 to TRBJ2-3, with TRBD1 identical over 11 bases. TRBV23-1 has ORF status, its function being uncertain. This CDR3 region has 22 residues. V lost 0 bases to trimming and J lost 2 bases; unmatched junction nucleotides: 19. As DNA, the CDR3 is TGCGCCAGCAGTCAATCTTTAGAGCGGGACAGGGGGTATCCGGTCGCCACAGATACGCAGTATTTT. Its protein is CASSQSLERDRGYPVATDTQYF.

This chain uses TRBV30 with TRBJ1-1; D perhaps matches TRBD1 (6 bases). Germline CDR1 is GTSNPN and CDR2 is SVGIG (reference sequence). The CDR3 spans 12 residues. Trimming pared 3 bases from V and 7 bases from J, leaving 12 bases between. This chain's CDR3 is CAWSAGQSEAFF. CDR3 DNA: TGTGCCTGGAGCGCCGGACAGAGTGAAGCTTTCTTT. Full variable domain (missing parts from reference TRBV30 and TRBJ1-1): SQTIHQWPATLVQPVGSPLSLECTVEGTSNPNLYWYRQAAGRGLQLLFYSVGIGQISSEVPQNLSASRPQDRQFILSSKKLLLSDSGFYLCAWSAGQSEAFFGQGTRLTVV.

The rearrangement joins TRBV18 to TRBJ1-2; D is perhaps TRBD1 (6 bases). The V gene's germline CDR1 is KGHSH and CDR2 LQKENI. The CDR3 is 14 residues long. Trimming took 4 bases from V and 8 from J, leaving 17 bases between them. CDR3 protein: CASSLQGAGNGYTF. The DNA of the CDR3 is TGTGCCAGCTCACTACAGGGCGCGGGTAACGGCTACACCTTC. The whole variable domain, remainder taken from reference TRBV18 and TRBJ1-2, is NAGVMQNPRHLVRRRGQEARLRCSPMKGHSHVYWYRQLPEEGLKFMVYLQKENIIDESGMPKERFSAEFPKEGPSILRIQQVVRGDSAAYFCASSLQGAGNGYTFGSGTRLTVV.

V is TRBV5-5 and J is TRBJ2-3; TRBD1 agrees at 9 bases. CDR1 is SGHKS and CDR2 is YYEKEE in the germline V gene (reference sequence). Trimming removed 0 bases from V and 4 bases from J; junction bases left unmatched: 6. This CDR3 comprises 16 residues. As DNA, the CDR3 is TGTGCCAGCAGCTTGGCTGGACAGGGGAACGCAGATACGCAGTATTTT. Translating gives CASSLAGQGNADTQYF. The variable domain in full, completed from reference TRBV5-5 and TRBJ2-3, reads DAGVTQSPTHLIKTRGQQVTLRCSPISGHKSVSWYQQVLGQGPQFIFQYYEKEERGRGNFPDRFSARQFPNYSSELNVNALLLGDSALYLCASSLAGQGNADTQYFGPGTRLTVL.

The chain has TRBV4-1 and TRBJ2-1, with a weak D call TRBD2 (6 bases). V lost 2 bases, J lost 5 bases, and 16 bases lay in between. CDR3 size: 16 residues. Germline CDR1 MGHRA, CDR2 YSYEKL. CDR3 region: CASSQSGSGSNNEQFF. The CDR3 DNA follows: TGCGCCAGCAGCCAATCGGGATCCGGGAGTAACAATGAGCAGTTCTTC.

This chain links TRBV20-1 with TRBJ1-5; TRBD1 might be the D (5 bases). Looked up from germline, CDR1 is DFQATT and CDR2 is SNEGSKA (reference sequence). CDR3 length equals 13 residues. V lost 3 bases and J lost 6, with 12 bases in between. CDR3 in amino acids: CSASTGAVQPQHF. The CDR3 DNA reads as TGCAGTGCTAGTACAGGCGCGGTTCAGCCCCAGCATTTT.

This chain connects TRBV7-9 to TRBJ2-5; D may be TRBD2 (6 bases). Between the trimmed V and J ends, which lost 7 bases and 0 bases, there was a span of 15 bases. Germline loops: CDR1 SEHNR, CDR2 FQNEAQ (reference sequence). CDR3 length: 15 amino acids. The CDR3 is CASTPRDSYQETQYF. CDR3 sequence (DNA): TGTGCCAGCACCCCCAGGGACTCGTACCAAGAGACCCAGTACTTC.

This chain links TRBV5-1 with TRBJ2-7; D is perhaps TRBD1 (6 bases). Per germline, CDR1 SGHRS and CDR2 YFSETQ. V lost 3 bases and J lost 3, with 13 bases in between. The CDR3 extends over 14 amino acids. The CDR3 DNA sequence: TGCGCCAGCAGCTCCAGGGGTCCCGACTACGAGCAGTACTTC. It translates to CASSSRGPDYEQYF.

The V gene is TRBV7-2, the J gene TRBJ2-7; TRBD2 agrees at 8 bases. Germline-derived CDR1 and CDR2 are SGHTA and FQGNSA. The CDR3 covers 13 residues. Trimming removed 6 bases from V and 7 bases from J; junction bases left unmatched: 8. The CDR3 DNA follows: TGTGCCAGCAGTCGGCGGGGGGATCTGGAGCAGTACTTC. It yields the protein CASSRRGDLEQYF.